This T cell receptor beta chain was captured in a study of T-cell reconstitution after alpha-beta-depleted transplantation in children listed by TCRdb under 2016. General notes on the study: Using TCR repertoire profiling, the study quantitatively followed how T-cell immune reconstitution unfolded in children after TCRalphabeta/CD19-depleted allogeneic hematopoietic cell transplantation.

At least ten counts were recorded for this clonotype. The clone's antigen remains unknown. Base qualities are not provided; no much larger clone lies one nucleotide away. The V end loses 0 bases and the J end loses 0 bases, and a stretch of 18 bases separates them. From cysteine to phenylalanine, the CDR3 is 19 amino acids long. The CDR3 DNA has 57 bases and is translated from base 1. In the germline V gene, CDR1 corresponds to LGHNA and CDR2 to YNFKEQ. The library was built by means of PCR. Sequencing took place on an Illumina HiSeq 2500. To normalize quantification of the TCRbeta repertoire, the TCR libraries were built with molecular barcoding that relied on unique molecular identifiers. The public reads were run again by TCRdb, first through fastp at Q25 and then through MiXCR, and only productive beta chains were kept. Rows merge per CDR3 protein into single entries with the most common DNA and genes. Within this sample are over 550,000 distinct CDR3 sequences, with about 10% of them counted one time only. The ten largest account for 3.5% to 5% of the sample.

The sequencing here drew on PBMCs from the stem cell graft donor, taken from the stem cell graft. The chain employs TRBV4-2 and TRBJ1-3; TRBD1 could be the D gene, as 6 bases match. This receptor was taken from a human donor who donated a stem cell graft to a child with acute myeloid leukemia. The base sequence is TGTGCCAGCAGCCAAGAATATAGGACAGCAACTATCTCTGGAAACACCATATATTTT. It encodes CASSQEYRTATISGNTIYF.